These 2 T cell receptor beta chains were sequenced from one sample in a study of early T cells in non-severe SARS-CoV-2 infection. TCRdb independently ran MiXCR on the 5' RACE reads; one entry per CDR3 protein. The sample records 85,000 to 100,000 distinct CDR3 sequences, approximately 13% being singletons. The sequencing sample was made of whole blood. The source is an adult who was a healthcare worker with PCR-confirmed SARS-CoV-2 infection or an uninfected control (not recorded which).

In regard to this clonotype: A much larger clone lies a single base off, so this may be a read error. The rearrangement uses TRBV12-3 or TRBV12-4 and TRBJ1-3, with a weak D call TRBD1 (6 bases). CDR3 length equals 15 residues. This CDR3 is CAGSPRQASGNTIYF. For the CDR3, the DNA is TGTGCCGGCAGTCCCAGACAGGCATCTGGAAACACCATATATTTT.

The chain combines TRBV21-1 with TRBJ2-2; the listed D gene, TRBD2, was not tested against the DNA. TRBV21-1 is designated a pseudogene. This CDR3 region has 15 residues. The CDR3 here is CASSNPGGLTGELFF. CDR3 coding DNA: TGTGCCAGCAGCAATCCGGGGGGACTCACCGGGGAGCTGTTTTTT.